The present TCR beta chain was sequenced within a study of shared clonotypes between healthy human individuals. On the study more broadly: Three plates were used per donor for CD4 naive, three for CD4 memory, two for CD8 naive and one for CD8 memory. Broader study findings: When compared with the clonotypes that were shared by all four sorted-subset donors, the non-shared clonotypes turned out to have lower generation probabilities.

Sequencing used immunoSEQ multiplex PCR; TCRdb keeps in-frame clones, though not all of them. Of 600,000 to 700,000 clones listed, 60% to 75% were seen once; the top ten hold around 2%. The junction had 10 bases not matched to a gene; V was cut back by 10 bases and J by 12 bases. The germline CDR1 and CDR2 sequences are MNHEY and SVGAGI. The CDR3 spans 11 residues. Ten or more counts support this clone. Its antigen is currently unknown. The receptor was isolated from a woman under 40 in good health. The source material was memory CD4+ T cells sorted from blood. Subset: CD45RA-negative fraction. The chain uses TRBV6-5 and TRBJ2-7, with TRBD1 identical over 9 bases. The CDR3 nucleotides are TGTGCCACCTACGCCGGGACAGGGACGTACTTC. Encoded protein: CATYAGTGTYF.